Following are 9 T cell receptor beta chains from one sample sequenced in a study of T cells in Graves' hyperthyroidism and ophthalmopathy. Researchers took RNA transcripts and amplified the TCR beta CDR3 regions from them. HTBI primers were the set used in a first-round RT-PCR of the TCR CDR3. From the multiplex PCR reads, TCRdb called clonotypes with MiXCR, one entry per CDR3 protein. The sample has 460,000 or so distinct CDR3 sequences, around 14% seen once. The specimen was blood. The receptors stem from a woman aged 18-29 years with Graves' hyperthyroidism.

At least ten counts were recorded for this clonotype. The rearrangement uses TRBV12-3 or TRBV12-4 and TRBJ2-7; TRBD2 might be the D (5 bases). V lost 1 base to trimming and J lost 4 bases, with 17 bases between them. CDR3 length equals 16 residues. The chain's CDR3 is CASSLGSSLRWYEQYF. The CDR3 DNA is TGTGCCAGCAGTTTAGGATCTAGCCTACGATGGTACGAGCAGTACTTC.

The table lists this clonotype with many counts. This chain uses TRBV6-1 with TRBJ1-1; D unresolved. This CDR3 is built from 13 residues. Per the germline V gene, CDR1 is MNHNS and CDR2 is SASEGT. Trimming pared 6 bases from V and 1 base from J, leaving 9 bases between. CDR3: CASRNNPNTEAFF. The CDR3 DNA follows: TGTGCCAGCAGGAATAATCCGAACACTGAAGCTTTCTTT.

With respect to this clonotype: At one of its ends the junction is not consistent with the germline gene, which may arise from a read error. The CDR3: CASSLGGHGYGYTF. The CDR3, as DNA: TGTGCCAGCAGTTTAGGGGGACACGGCTATGGCTACACCTTC. J is TRBJ1-2 and V is TRBV7-2; the D gene is possibly TRBD1 (6 bases). CDR3 length: 14 residues. From germline, CDR1 is SGHTA and CDR2 FQGNSA.

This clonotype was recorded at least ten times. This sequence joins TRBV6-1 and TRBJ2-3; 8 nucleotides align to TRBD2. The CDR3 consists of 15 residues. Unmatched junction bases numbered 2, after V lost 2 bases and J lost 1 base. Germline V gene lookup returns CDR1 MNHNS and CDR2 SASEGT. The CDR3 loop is CASSEPRGGTDTQYF. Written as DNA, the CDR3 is TGTGCCAGCAGTGAACCGCGGGGGGGCACAGATACGCAGTATTTT.

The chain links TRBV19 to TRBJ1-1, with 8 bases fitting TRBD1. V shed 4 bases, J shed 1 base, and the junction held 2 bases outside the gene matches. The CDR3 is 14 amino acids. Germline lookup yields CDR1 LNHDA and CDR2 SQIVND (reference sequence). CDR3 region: CASSRGQENTEAFF. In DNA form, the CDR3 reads TGTGCCAGTAGTAGGGGACAGGAGAACACTGAAGCTTTCTTT.

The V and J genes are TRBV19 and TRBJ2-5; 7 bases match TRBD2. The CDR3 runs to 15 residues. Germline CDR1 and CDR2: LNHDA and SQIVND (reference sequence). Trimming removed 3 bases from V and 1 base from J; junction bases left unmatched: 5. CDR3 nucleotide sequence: TGTGCCAGTAGTATCGGGGCTAGCGGCCAAGAGACCCAGTACTTC. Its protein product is CASSIGASGQETQYF.

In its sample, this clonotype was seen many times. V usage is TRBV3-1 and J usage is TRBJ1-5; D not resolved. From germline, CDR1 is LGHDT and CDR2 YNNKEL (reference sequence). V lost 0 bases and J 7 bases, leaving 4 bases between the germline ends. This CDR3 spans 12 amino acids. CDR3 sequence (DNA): TGTGCCAGCAGCCAAGATCGGCAGCCCCAGCATTTT. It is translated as CASSQDRQPQHF.

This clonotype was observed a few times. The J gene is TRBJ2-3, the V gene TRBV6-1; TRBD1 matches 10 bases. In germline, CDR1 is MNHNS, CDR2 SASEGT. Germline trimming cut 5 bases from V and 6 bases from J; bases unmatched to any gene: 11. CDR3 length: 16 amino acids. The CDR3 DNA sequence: TGTGCCAGCAGTCCCTTTAGGGACAGGGGTGGGGATACGCAGTATTTT. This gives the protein CASSPFRDRGGDTQYF.

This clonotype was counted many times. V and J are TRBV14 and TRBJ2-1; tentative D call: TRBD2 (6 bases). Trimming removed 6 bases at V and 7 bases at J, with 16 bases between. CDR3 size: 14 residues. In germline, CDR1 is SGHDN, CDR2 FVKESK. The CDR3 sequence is CASSIPGTYNEQFF. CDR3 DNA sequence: TGTGCCAGCAGTATCCCCGGGACTTATAATGAGCAGTTCTTC.